The rows below give T cell receptor beta chains drawn from one sample of a study of control samples from healthy donors and cancer patients. TCRdb keeps only in-frame clones here, not all; method: immunoSEQ multiplex PCR. This sample's table reports approximately 190,000 clones. Material: blood. The receptors shown here come from a woman aged 30 to 39 in good health. Both conserved end residues are part of each CDR3. The D gene is left open where the match is weak.

v_gene	d_gene	j_gene	CDR3nt	CDR3aa
TRBV13	.	TRBJ2-7	TGTGCCAGCAGCTTAGGGCTAGCGAGTTACGAGCAGTACTTC	CASSLGLASYEQYF
TRBV6-2/TRBV6-3	TRBD2	TRBJ2-1	TGTGCCAGCAGTTATAGCGGGGGGGCCTACAATGAGCAGTTCTTC	CASSYSGGAYNEQFF
TRBV6-4	TRBD1	TRBJ1-2	TGTGCCAGCAGAGACGACAGGGGGCATGGCTACACCTTC	CASRDDRGHGYTF
TRBV28	TRBD1	TRBJ1-2	TGTGCCAGCACCTCAAGACAGGGGGGGAACACCTTC	CASTSRQGGNTF
TRBV10-3	.	TRBJ1-2	TGTGCCATCAGTGAGTCGACAAAACTAAGGGGCTACACCTTC	CAISESTKLRGYTF
TRBV6-5	TRBD1	TRBJ1-2	TGTGCCAGCAGTCCGGACAGGGGGACTTATGGCTACACCTTC	CASSPDRGTYGYTF
TRBV18	.	TRBJ1-5	TGTGCCAGCTCACCACGGGTCGGACAGAGTGGGTTGTATCAGCCCCAGCATTTT	CASSPRVGQSGLYQPQHF
TRBV5-1	TRBD1	TRBJ1-2	TGCGCCAGCAGCTCACCGAAAACAGGGGGCTTTGGCTACACCTTC	CASSSPKTGGFGYTF
TRBV12-3/TRBV12-4	TRBD1	TRBJ1-1	TGTGCCAGCAGTGTGACAGGGGCATTGGGGTTTTTT	CASSVTGALGFF
TRBV11-2	.	TRBJ2-2	TGTGCCAGCAGACATACCGGGACGGTCACCGGGGAGCTGTTTTTT	CASRHTGTVTGELFF
TRBV28	.	TRBJ2-7	TGTGCCAGCAGTTTTGATCGACAGTGGTCCGAGCAGTACTTC	CASSFDRQWSEQYF
TRBV15	.	TRBJ1-3	TGTGCCACCAGCAGAGCCGGGGAGTACGGAAACACCATATATTTT	CATSRAGEYGNTIYF
TRBV6-1	TRBD2	TRBJ2-3	TGTGCCAGCAGTGAATGGGGCGGGGGGGCCGGCACAGATACGCAGTATTTT	CASSEWGGGAGTDTQYF
TRBV28	.	TRBJ2-2	TGTGCCAGCAGGAACGGGGGCACGAACACCGGGGAGCTGTTTTTT	CASRNGGTNTGELFF
TRBV24-1	TRBD2	TRBJ2-5	TGTGCCACAGGGCCAGGACTAGCGTTGGAAGAGACCCAGTACTTC	CATGPGLALEETQYF
TRBV10-2	TRBD1	TRBJ2-3	TGCGCCAGCGGGACAGGCTCGAGCACAGATACGCAGTATTTT	CASGTGSSTDTQYF